These 17 T cell receptor beta chains were all obtained from the same sample, sequenced in a study of shared clonotypes between healthy human individuals. TCRdb's table, derived via immunoSEQ multiplex PCR, lists solely in-frame clones and lacks some. This repertoire shows a few million clones, about 92% found once; its top ten account for roughly 0.13%. The specimen was naive CD4+ T cells sorted from blood. As for subset: CD45RA+ positively selected. The receptors shown here come from a man younger than 35 in good health.

This chain connects TRBV10-3 to TRBJ2-7; D perhaps matches TRBD2 (6 bases). Germline V gene sequence: CDR1 ENHRY, CDR2 SYGVKD. Trimming removed 4 bases at V and 5 bases at J, with 21 bases between. The length of the CDR3 is 16 residues. The CDR3 nucleotides read TGTGCCATCAGTGGGGGGGTCACAACAGGCGACCACGAGCAGTACTTC. This codes for CAISGGVTTGDHEQYF.

The chain combines TRBV18 with TRBJ2-7; D tentatively reads TRBD1 or TRBD2 (6 bases each). Per the germline V gene, CDR1 is KGHSH and CDR2 is LQKENI. Trimming removed 6 bases at V and 0 bases at J, with 24 bases between. The CDR3 runs 18 residues. The CDR3 DNA reads TGTGCCAGCTCCAGGGGAGGATCCCTAAGCGGGCTCTCCTACGAGCAGTACTTC. Protein sequence: CASSRGGSLSGLSYEQYF.

The genes are TRBV4-1 and TRBJ1-5; D perhaps matches TRBD1 (6 bases). The CDR3 contains 16 residues. V was shortened by 6 bases and J by 3 bases, with 18 bases between the two germline ends. Germline-derived CDR1 and CDR2 are MGHRA and YSYEKL. CDR3 nucleotide sequence: TGCGCCAGCAGTAAAGGGGGGGTTTCACCCAATCAGCCCCAGCATTTT. This encodes CASSKGGVSPNQPQHF.

The chain links TRBV18 to TRBJ2-7; TRBD2 agrees at 10 bases. The V segment lost 4 bases and the J segment 4 bases; nucleotides outside the gene matches: 7. The CDR3 totals 15 residues. Germline loops: CDR1 KGHSH, CDR2 LQKENI. CDR3 in DNA: TGTGCCAGCTCACAAACTAGCGGGAAGGCTTACGAGCAGTACTTC. This encodes CASSQTSGKAYEQYF.

As regards this clone: Other nucleotide sequences in the sample specify the same CDR3. This rearrangement joins TRBV6-5 to TRBJ2-7; no clear D gene. Germline loops: CDR1 MNHEY, CDR2 SVGAGI. V was shortened by 6 bases and J by 1 base, with 10 bases between the two germline ends. The CDR3 spans 13 residues. CDR3 coding DNA: TGTGCCAGCAGCCCTGGATCATCCTACGAGCAGTACTTC. Its protein is CASSPGSSYEQYF.

The chain joins TRBV10-2 to TRBJ2-2; no clear D gene. CDR1 and CDR2 (germline): WSHSY, SAAADI. The V end was cut by 7 bases, the J end by 0 bases, with 12 bases between. The CDR3 runs 15 residues. The CDR3 bases are TGCGCCAGCACCCCTGGAGCTCCGAACACCGGGGAGCTGTTTTTT. Protein sequence: CASTPGAPNTGELFF.

The chain recombines TRBV5-4 with TRBJ2-7, with TRBD2 matching 7 bases. Trimming took 0 bases from V and 7 from J; bases not matched to a gene: 10. The CDR3 spans 15 residues. CDR1 and CDR2 (germline): SGHNT, YYREEE (reference sequence). CDR3 nucleotide sequence: TGTGCCAGCAGCTTGGCCGAGCGGGGCCCTTATGAGCAGTACTTC. Its protein product is CASSLAERGPYEQYF.

V and J are TRBV10-3 and TRBJ2-1; 12 nucleotides agree with TRBD2. The CDR3 contains 16 residues. Germline V gene lookup returns CDR1 ENHRY and CDR2 SYGVKD. Losses at the gene ends were 0 bases for V and 8 bases for J; bases not matched to a gene: 5. This CDR3 reads CAISESILAGGYEQFF. CDR3 nucleotide sequence: TGTGCCATCAGTGAGTCGATTCTAGCGGGAGGGTATGAGCAGTTCTTC.

The V call is TRBV7-2, the J call TRBJ2-2, with D perhaps assigned TRBD1 or TRBD2 (5 bases each). CDR1 is SGHTA, CDR2 FQGNSA, per germline. This CDR3 spans 16 amino acids. Deletions cut 5 bases from V and 1 base from J, with 14 bases between. The CDR3 coding sequence is TGTGCCAGCAGCCCAAAGGCTGGGGGGAACACCGGGGAGCTGTTTTTT. Its protein product is CASSPKAGGNTGELFF.

The gene calls are TRBV28 and TRBJ1-4; D is uncertain. Trimming removed 3 bases at V and 6 bases at J, with 8 bases between. Germline V gene sequence: CDR1 MDHEN, CDR2 SYDVKM. There are 13 residues in the CDR3. This CDR3 reads CASSFPQYEKLFF. The CDR3 DNA reads TGTGCCAGCAGTTTCCCTCAATATGAAAAACTGTTTTTT. The full variable domain, its missing parts supplied by reference TRBV28 and TRBJ1-4, is DVKVTQSSRYLVKRTGEKVFLECVQDMDHENMFWYRQDPGLGLRLIYFSYDVKMKEKGDIPEGYSVSREKKERFSLILESASTNQTSMYLCASSFPQYEKLFFGSGTQLSVL.

This clone was detected once. In the same sample, other DNA sequences code for this CDR3. The chain recombines TRBV5-1 with TRBJ2-1; 7 nucleotides match TRBD2. Trimming removed 1 base from V and 0 bases from J; junction bases left unmatched: 1. The CDR3 totals 15 residues. Looked up from germline, CDR1 is SGHRS and CDR2 is YFSETQ. The CDR3 here is CASSLRGSSYNEQFF. CDR3 DNA sequence: TGCGCCAGCAGCTTGCGCGGGAGCTCCTACAATGAGCAGTTCTTC.

The rearrangement links TRBV5-1 to TRBJ2-7; D is undetermined. Germline V gene data show CDR1 as SGHRS and CDR2 as YFSETQ. The length of the CDR3 is 18 residues. V lost 0 bases, J lost 4 bases, and 23 bases lay in between. CDR3 DNA sequence: TGCGCCAGCAGCTTGGAACCTCCAGGCACATCCACTCAATACGAGCAGTACTTC. It is translated as CASSLEPPGTSTQYEQYF. Based on the CDR3 plus reference TRBV5-1 and TRBJ2-7, the full variable domain is KAGVTQTPRYLIKTRGQQVTLSCSPISGHRSVSWYQQTPGQGLQFLFEYFSETQRNKGNFPGRFSGRQFSNSRSEMNVSTLELGDSALYLCASSLEPPGTSTQYEQYFGPGTRLTVT.

The V call is TRBV19, the J call TRBJ2-7; 7 nucleotides align to TRBD2. In germline, CDR1 is LNHDA, CDR2 SQIVND (reference sequence). The CDR3 covers 16 residues. Unmatched junction bases numbered 17, after V lost 6 bases and J lost 6 bases. CDR3 region: CASSNSVGLGVSEQYF. The CDR3 nucleotides are TGTGCCAGTAGCAACTCGGTTGGACTAGGGGTTTCCGAGCAGTACTTC.

The chain recombines TRBV6-1 with TRBJ2-7, with 9 bases that match TRBD2. In germline, CDR1 is MNHNS, CDR2 SASEGT. The J segment lost 5 bases and the V segment lost 1 base, leaving 6 bases of the junction unmatched. The CDR3 contains 15 residues. This CDR3 is CASSEVAGGIDEQYF. CDR3 bases: TGTGCCAGCAGTGAAGTGGCGGGAGGGATCGACGAGCAGTACTTC.

A note on this clone: The sample holds other DNA sequences that translate to the same CDR3. This chain connects TRBV6-5 to TRBJ2-7; TRBD1 matches 8 bases. The germline V gene encodes CDR1 MNHEY and CDR2 SVGAGI. The CDR3 covers 14 residues. V was pared by 5 bases and J by 0 bases, with 3 bases of the junction left unmatched. This chain's CDR3 is CASSRGQGSYEQYF. In nucleotides, the CDR3 is TGTGCCAGCAGTAGAGGACAGGGCTCCTACGAGCAGTACTTC.

This clone appeared a single time. The same CDR3 can be traced to other DNA sequences in this sample. V usage is TRBV5-6 and J usage is TRBJ1-3; D might be TRBD1 (5 bases). The CDR3 contains 14 residues. Germline V gene data show CDR1 as SGHDT and CDR2 as YYEEEE. Trimming cost V 4 bases and J 2 bases, with 10 bases left between them. CDR3 region: CASSLRGPGNTIYF. CDR3 nucleotides: TGTGCCAGCAGCCTCCGGGGCCCTGGAAACACCATATATTTT.

The chain has TRBV5-1 and TRBJ1-1; no clear D gene. V lost 3 bases, J lost 0 bases, and 9 bases lay in between. There are 14 residues in the CDR3. The germline V gene encodes CDR1 SGHRS and CDR2 YFSETQ. The CDR3 here is CASSSTSMNTEAFF. Written as DNA, the CDR3 is TGCGCCAGCAGCTCGACATCCATGAACACTGAAGCTTTCTTT.